Listed below are T cell receptor beta chains from one sample, sequenced in a study of cytomegalovirus exposure and HLA in healthy donors. The protocol was immunoSEQ multiplex PCR, while the TCRdb copy is restricted to in-frame clones and leaves out a portion. The sample carries around 76,000 clones, approximately 72% recorded once. The sequenced sample was PBMCs. The receptors were gathered from a woman aged 40-49 years in good health and CMV-seropositive. The CDR3 runs from the conserved cysteine through the conserved F or W. A D gene is named only where the DNA matches it firmly. Expanded clones get a size class; other rows say once, few or many, or leave the size out.

clone_size: .; d_call: TRBD1; v_call: TRBV19; j_call: TRBJ1-1; cdr3_aa: CASRWQGDTEAFF; cdr3_nt: TGTGCCAGTAGGTGGCAGGGGGACACTGAAGCTTTCTTT
clone_size: .; d_call: .; v_call: TRBV4-1; j_call: TRBJ2-6; cdr3_aa: CASSRSGANVLTF; cdr3_nt: TGCGCCAGCAGTCGCTCTGGGGCCAACGTCCTGACTTTC
clone_size: .; d_call: TRBD1; v_call: TRBV28; j_call: TRBJ2-3; cdr3_aa: CASSSGTASTDTQYF; cdr3_nt: TGTGCCAGCAGTTCCGGGACAGCTAGCACAGATACGCAGTATTTT
clone_size: few; d_call: TRBD1; v_call: TRBV5-1; j_call: TRBJ2-7; cdr3_aa: CASSVDRGLHEQYF; cdr3_nt: TGCGCCAGCAGCGTTGACAGGGGGCTCCACGAGCAGTACTTC
clone_size: .; d_call: .; v_call: TRBV9; j_call: TRBJ2-3; cdr3_aa: CASSLGPTLEVDTQYF; cdr3_nt: TGTGCCAGCAGCTTAGGACCTACCCTAGAGGTAGATACGCAGTATTTT
clone_size: .; d_call: .; v_call: TRBV7-9; j_call: TRBJ2-7; cdr3_aa: CASSLGGLINEQYF; cdr3_nt: TGTGCCAGCAGCCTAGGCGGTTTAATAAACGAGCAGTACTTC
clone_size: .; d_call: TRBD1; v_call: TRBV7-9; j_call: TRBJ1-5; cdr3_aa: CASSSRDRPYSNQPQHF; cdr3_nt: TGTGCCAGCAGCTCAAGGGACAGGCCTTATAGCAATCAGCCCCAGCATTTT
clone_size: .; d_call: TRBD2; v_call: TRBV7-6; j_call: TRBJ2-7; cdr3_aa: CASSLARGGEQYF; cdr3_nt: TGTGCCAGCAGCTTAGCTCGGGGGGGTGAGCAGTACTTC
clone_size: .; d_call: TRBD1; v_call: TRBV5-1; j_call: TRBJ2-3; cdr3_aa: CASSLEGSGQGPDTQYF; cdr3_nt: TGCGCCAGCAGCTTGGAGGGTTCGGGACAGGGTCCAGATACGCAGTATTTT
clone_size: .; d_call: TRBD1; v_call: TRBV7-2; j_call: TRBJ2-5; cdr3_aa: CASSRGQGETQYF; cdr3_nt: TGTGCCAGCAGCCGGGGACAGGGGGAGACCCAGTACTTC
clone_size: few; d_call: TRBD1; v_call: TRBV27; j_call: TRBJ2-3; cdr3_aa: CASRPQGAGDTQYF; cdr3_nt: TGTGCCAGCAGGCCACAGGGGGCCGGAGATACGCAGTATTTT
clone_size: .; d_call: TRBD1; v_call: TRBV28; j_call: TRBJ1-4; cdr3_aa: CASSPNRGRNREKLFF; cdr3_nt: TGTGCCAGCAGTCCCAACAGGGGTAGAAATCGCGAAAAACTGTTTTTT
clone_size: .; d_call: .; v_call: TRBV29-1; j_call: TRBJ1-2; cdr3_aa: CSVEEWGGLLANYGYTF; cdr3_nt: TGCAGCGTTGAAGAGTGGGGGGGTCTCCTGGCTAACTATGGCTACACCTTC
clone_size: few; d_call: TRBD2; v_call: TRBV6-4; j_call: TRBJ2-1; cdr3_aa: CASSDSGLAGGHEQFF; cdr3_nt: TGTGCCAGCAGTGACTCGGGACTAGCGGGGGGGCATGAGCAGTTCTTC
clone_size: .; d_call: TRBD1; v_call: TRBV7-9; j_call: TRBJ1-3; cdr3_aa: CASTSNEGASGNTIYF; cdr3_nt: TGTGCCAGCACCTCAAATGAGGGGGCGTCTGGAAACACCATATATTTT
clone_size: .; d_call: TRBD1; v_call: TRBV19; j_call: TRBJ2-7; cdr3_aa: CASSRGQGASYEQYF; cdr3_nt: TGTGCCAGTAGTAGGGGACAGGGGGCCTCCTACGAGCAGTACTTC
clone_size: .; d_call: .; v_call: TRBV7-6; j_call: TRBJ2-5; cdr3_aa: CASSPSQETQYF; cdr3_nt: TGTGCCAGCAGCCCATCCCAAGAGACCCAGTACTTC
clone_size: .; d_call: TRBD1; v_call: TRBV28; j_call: TRBJ1-2; cdr3_aa: CASSFRDRGGYTF; cdr3_nt: TGTGCCAGCAGTTTCCGGGACAGGGGCGGCTACACCTTC
clone_size: .; d_call: .; v_call: TRBV27; j_call: TRBJ1-1; cdr3_aa: CASSFAGPFGTEAFF; cdr3_nt: TGTGCCAGCAGTTTTGCGGGGCCCTTTGGGACTGAAGCTTTCTTT
clone_size: once; d_call: TRBD2; v_call: TRBV7-9; j_call: TRBJ2-3; cdr3_aa: CASSLRGSGGGSDTQYF; cdr3_nt: TGTGCCAGCAGCTTACGAGGTAGCGGGGGAGGGTCAGATACGCAGTATTTT
clone_size: once; d_call: TRBD1; v_call: TRBV5-5; j_call: TRBJ1-6; cdr3_aa: CASSLAVGTGGVSLLHF; cdr3_nt: TGTGCCAGCAGCTTGGCCGTTGGGACAGGGGGTGTTTCACTCCTCCACTTT
clone_size: .; d_call: .; v_call: TRBV5-4; j_call: TRBJ2-5; cdr3_aa: CASSFLGGETQYF; cdr3_nt: TGTGCCAGCAGCTTTCTGGGGGGAGAGACCCAGTACTTC
clone_size: .; d_call: TRBD1; v_call: TRBV5-4; j_call: TRBJ2-3; cdr3_aa: CASNTPGTGRDTQYF; cdr3_nt: TGTGCCAGCAACACCCCCGGGACAGGGAGGGATACGCAGTATTTT
clone_size: .; d_call: .; v_call: TRBV13; j_call: TRBJ2-2; cdr3_aa: CASSEGAGSNTGELFF; cdr3_nt: TGTGCCAGCAGCGAAGGGGCAGGCTCGAACACCGGGGAGCTGTTTTTT
clone_size: .; d_call: .; v_call: TRBV9; j_call: TRBJ2-5; cdr3_aa: CASSVGRDLQETQYF; cdr3_nt: TGTGCCAGCAGCGTAGGCCGGGACTTACAAGAGACCCAGTACTTC
clone_size: .; d_call: .; v_call: TRBV7-2; j_call: TRBJ2-3; cdr3_aa: CASSASGVRGPQYF; cdr3_nt: TGTGCCAGCAGCGCTAGCGGGGTCAGGGGGCCGCAGTATTTT
clone_size: medium-sized; d_call: .; v_call: TRBV15; j_call: TRBJ1-5; cdr3_aa: CATSRPRVDNQPQHF; cdr3_nt: TGTGCCACCAGCAGACCCAGGGTTGACAATCAGCCCCAGCATTTT
clone_size: .; d_call: TRBD2; v_call: TRBV2; j_call: TRBJ2-1; cdr3_aa: CASGRFPGLAGGNEQFF; cdr3_nt: TGTGCCAGCGGTAGATTCCCGGGACTAGCGGGGGGCAATGAGCAGTTCTTC
clone_size: .; d_call: .; v_call: TRBV14; j_call: TRBJ1-5; cdr3_aa: CASSQGHRPNQPQHF; cdr3_nt: TGTGCCAGCAGCCAAGGGCACAGGCCTAATCAGCCCCAGCATTTT
clone_size: few; d_call: TRBD2; v_call: TRBV29-1; j_call: TRBJ2-7; cdr3_aa: CSGWLAGGYEQYF; cdr3_nt: TGCAGCGGTTGGCTAGCGGGGGGCTACGAGCAGTACTTC
clone_size: .; d_call: .; v_call: TRBV7-2; j_call: TRBJ2-7; cdr3_aa: CASSFPAYEQYF; cdr3_nt: TGTGCCAGCAGCTTTCCTGCCTACGAGCAGTACTTC
clone_size: .; d_call: .; v_call: TRBV18; j_call: TRBJ1-3; cdr3_aa: CASSPGAGNTIYF; cdr3_nt: TGTGCCAGCTCACCAGGGGCGGGAAACACCATATATTTT
clone_size: .; d_call: .; v_call: TRBV19; j_call: TRBJ2-7; cdr3_aa: CASSIRGILHEQYF; cdr3_nt: TGTGCCAGTAGTATACGGGGGATCCTCCACGAGCAGTACTTC
clone_size: .; d_call: .; v_call: TRBV5-1; j_call: TRBJ2-2; cdr3_aa: CASSQATGNTGELFF; cdr3_nt: TGCGCCAGCAGCCAAGCGACAGGGAACACCGGGGAGCTGTTTTTT
clone_size: .; d_call: TRBD2; v_call: TRBV28; j_call: TRBJ2-7; cdr3_aa: CASSSQVAGGGEQYF; cdr3_nt: TGTGCCAGCAGTTCCCAGGTAGCGGGGGGAGGCGAGCAGTACTTC
clone_size: once; d_call: TRBD1; v_call: TRBV27; j_call: TRBJ1-6; cdr3_aa: CASSLLRTGVSYNSPLHF; cdr3_nt: TGTGCCAGCAGTTTATTGAGGACAGGGGTTTCCTATAATTCACCCCTCCACTTT
clone_size: .; d_call: TRBD2; v_call: TRBV5-4; j_call: TRBJ2-3; cdr3_aa: CASSLRASGRTDTQYF; cdr3_nt: TGTGCCAGCAGCTTGAGGGCTAGCGGACGGACAGATACGCAGTATTTT
clone_size: .; d_call: TRBD1; v_call: TRBV7-8; j_call: TRBJ2-2; cdr3_aa: CASSYRTGQPLNTGELFF; cdr3_nt: TGTGCCAGCAGCTACCGGACAGGGCAACCTCTTAACACCGGGGAGCTGTTTTTT
clone_size: .; d_call: .; v_call: TRBV7-9; j_call: TRBJ2-1; cdr3_aa: CASSKSIRDKDNEQFF; cdr3_nt: TGTGCCAGCAGCAAATCAATCCGGGACAAAGACAATGAGCAGTTCTTC
clone_size: .; d_call: TRBD1; v_call: TRBV5-1; j_call: TRBJ1-3; cdr3_aa: CASSLEGTASGNTIYF; cdr3_nt: TGCGCCAGCAGCTTGGAAGGGACAGCCTCTGGAAACACCATATATTTT
clone_size: few; d_call: TRBD2; v_call: TRBV11-2; j_call: TRBJ2-7; cdr3_aa: CASSLDGAGGTYEQYF; cdr3_nt: TGTGCCAGCAGCTTAGATGGAGCGGGGGGTACCTACGAGCAGTACTTC
clone_size: .; d_call: .; v_call: TRBV5-1; j_call: TRBJ2-7; cdr3_aa: CASSWAGGEQYF; cdr3_nt: TGCGCCAGCAGCTGGGCAGGGGGGGAGCAGTACTTC
clone_size: .; d_call: TRBD1; v_call: TRBV7-2; j_call: TRBJ1-2; cdr3_aa: CASSFGQGGGYGYTF; cdr3_nt: TGTGCCAGCAGCTTCGGACAGGGAGGGGGCTATGGCTACACCTTC
clone_size: few; d_call: TRBD2; v_call: TRBV5-1; j_call: TRBJ2-1; cdr3_aa: CASSLGDLAGASYNEQFF; cdr3_nt: TGCGCCAGCAGCTTGGGAGATCTAGCGGGGGCCTCCTACAATGAGCAGTTCTTC
clone_size: .; d_call: TRBD2; v_call: TRBV11-3; j_call: TRBJ2-3; cdr3_aa: CASSSAWQRGRSGTQYF; cdr3_nt: TGTGCCAGCAGCTCTGCTTGGCAGCGGGGGCGCTCCGGGACGCAGTATTTT
clone_size: .; d_call: TRBD2; v_call: TRBV15; j_call: TRBJ2-4; cdr3_aa: CATSRDLAGGRLAKNIQYF; cdr3_nt: TGTGCCACCAGCAGAGATCTAGCGGGGGGTCGGCTAGCCAAAAACATTCAGTACTTC
clone_size: .; d_call: TRBD2; v_call: TRBV28; j_call: TRBJ2-7; cdr3_aa: CASLSGGSSYEQYF; cdr3_nt: TGTGCCAGCTTGAGCGGGGGGAGCTCCTACGAGCAGTACTTC
clone_size: .; d_call: TRBD1; v_call: TRBV19; j_call: TRBJ1-6; cdr3_aa: CASSTGDSYNSPLHF; cdr3_nt: TGTGCCAGTAGTACCGGGGACAGCTATAATTCACCCCTCCACTTT
clone_size: .; d_call: .; v_call: TRBV5-1; j_call: TRBJ1-1; cdr3_aa: CASSLSGPNTEAFF; cdr3_nt: TGCGCCAGCAGCTTGTCAGGGCCGAACACTGAAGCTTTCTTT
clone_size: few; d_call: .; v_call: TRBV5-6; j_call: TRBJ2-3; cdr3_aa: CASSLVAEVTDTQYF; cdr3_nt: TGTGCCAGCAGCTTGGTAGCAGAGGTCACAGATACGCAGTATTTT
clone_size: .; d_call: TRBD1; v_call: TRBV5-1; j_call: TRBJ2-5; cdr3_aa: CASSLAGTGGQETQYF; cdr3_nt: TGCGCCAGCAGCTTGGCCGGGACAGGGGGCCAAGAGACCCAGTACTTC
clone_size: .; d_call: .; v_call: TRBV27; j_call: TRBJ2-1; cdr3_aa: CASSLWGDEQFF; cdr3_nt: TGTGCCAGCAGTTTATGGGGGGATGAGCAGTTCTTC
clone_size: .; d_call: .; v_call: TRBV7-9; j_call: TRBJ1-1; cdr3_aa: CASSLGTDNTEAFF; cdr3_nt: TGTGCCAGCAGCTTAGGGACAGATAACACTGAAGCTTTCTTT
clone_size: medium-sized; d_call: .; v_call: TRBV7-2; j_call: TRBJ1-4; cdr3_aa: CASSLDLFNEKLFF; cdr3_nt: TGTGCCAGCAGCTTAGATCTGTTTAATGAAAAACTGTTTTTT